Listed below are T cell receptor beta chains from one sample, sequenced in a study of T-cell reconstitution after alpha-beta-depleted transplantation in children. In TCRdb, the PCR reads were re-called with MiXCR into one record per CDR3 protein. The sample consists of 400,000 to 450,000 distinct CDR3 sequences, roughly two fifths of them appearing once. Source: PBMCs, taken before TCRalphabeta/CD19-depleted stem cell transplant. The receptors were gathered from a girl aged 2-10 years with aplastic anemia, due to receive a stem cell transplant. Each CDR3 is given with its conserved first and last residue. Each record gives: J gene, D gene, V gene, clone size, CDR3 protein, CDR3 DNA. A D gene is named only where the DNA matches it firmly. Clone size is stated in some rows and not others, as once, few, many or a class when expanded.

TRBJ1-4 | - | TRBV29-1 | - | CSVVGKDEKLFF | TGCAGCGTTGTAGGGAAGGATGAAAAACTGTTTTTT
TRBJ2-6 | - | TRBV15 | - | CATSRDAAAGNVLTF | TGTGCCACCAGCAGAGATGCGGCGGCAGGCAACGTCCTGACTTTC
TRBJ2-1 | - | TRBV29-1 | few | CSVETRYNEQFF | TGCAGCGTAGAGACTAGGTACAATGAGCAGTTCTTC
TRBJ1-5 | - | TRBV27 | - | CASSLWGGGQPQHF | TGTGCCAGCAGTTTGTGGGGAGGAGGACAGCCCCAGCATTTT
TRBJ2-1 | TRBD2 | TRBV2 | many | CASSGRLAGDSYNEQFF | TGTGCCAGCAGCGGGCGACTAGCGGGGGACTCCTACAATGAGCAGTTCTTC
TRBJ2-5 | - | TRBV11-2 | few | CASSIRGQETQYF | TGTGCCAGCAGCATCCGTGGCCAAGAGACCCAGTACTTC
TRBJ2-1 | TRBD2 | TRBV5-6 | few | CASSSGTSVFGEQFF | TGTGCCAGCAGCTCCGGGACTAGCGTCTTCGGGGAGCAGTTCTTC
TRBJ2-4 | - | TRBV7-2 | many | CASSLGGVEAKNIQYF | TGTGCCAGCAGCTTAGGAGGAGTTGAGGCCAAAAACATTCAGTACTTC
TRBJ2-7 | TRBD1 | TRBV15 | - | CATSFGTGVYEQYF | TGTGCCACCAGCTTCGGGACAGGAGTCTACGAGCAGTACTTC
TRBJ2-3 | - | TRBV5-1 | few | CASSLETGFTDTQYF | TGCGCCAGCAGCTTGGAAACAGGGTTCACAGATACGCAGTATTTT
TRBJ2-3 | TRBD2 | TRBV4-3 | - | CASSQDLAGGSGEVQYF | TGCGCCAGCAGCCAAGATTTGGCGGGAGGGTCCGGGGAGGTGCAGTATTTT
TRBJ2-7 | - | TRBV20-1 | - | CSASQGMTYEQYF | TGCAGTGCTAGCCAGGGGATGACCTACGAGCAGTACTTC
TRBJ2-7 | TRBD2 | TRBV30 | few | CAWSVGSGRVYEQYF | TGTGCCTGGAGTGTCGGTAGCGGGAGAGTCTACGAGCAGTACTTC
TRBJ1-4 | TRBD1 | TRBV28 | many | CASRQGTGTAKLFF | TGTGCCAGCAGACAGGGGACCGGGACAGCAAAACTGTTTTTT
TRBJ2-2 | - | TRBV7-2 | many | CASSLAGGGNTGELFF | TGTGCCAGCAGCTTAGCGGGCGGCGGGAACACCGGGGAGCTGTTTTTT
TRBJ2-7 | - | TRBV5-6 | - | CAISPGASYEQYF | TGTGCCATCAGCCCCGGGGCATCCTACGAGCAGTACTTC
TRBJ2-3 | - | TRBV12-3/TRBV12-4 | many | CASSLQGFDTDTQYF | TGTGCCAGCAGTTTACAGGGGTTCGACACAGATACGCAGTATTTT
TRBJ1-6 | - | TRBV6-5 | few | CASSFPGAGVSPLHF | TGTGCCAGCAGTTTCCCGGGGGCAGGGGTCTCACCCCTCCACTTT
TRBJ2-1 | - | TRBV20-1 | many | CSAREGGNEQFF | TGCAGTGCTAGAGAAGGGGGCAATGAGCAGTTCTTC
TRBJ1-5 | - | TRBV7-9 | few | CASSLEPGVTQHF | TGTGCCAGCAGCTTAGAACCCGGCGTAACCCAGCATTTT
TRBJ2-2 | TRBD1 | TRBV29-1 | many | CSVRPGGNTGELFF | TGCAGCGTTCGGCCAGGGGGCAACACCGGGGAGCTGTTTTTT
TRBJ2-1 | TRBD2 | TRBV20-1 | few | CSAPPSGSGDEQFF | TGCAGTGCACCTCCTAGCGGGAGTGGAGATGAGCAGTTCTTC
TRBJ2-7 | - | TRBV5-1 | many | CASSLEVGSYEQYF | TGCGCCAGCAGCTTGGAGGTCGGCTCCTACGAGCAGTACTTC
TRBJ1-1 | - | TRBV12-3/TRBV12-4 | - | CASSFTGKDEAFF | TGTGCCAGCAGTTTTACAGGGAAGGATGAAGCTTTCTTT
TRBJ1-4 | - | TRBV2 | many | CASSEGGGTLEKLFF | TGTGCCAGCAGTGAAGGGGGCGGAACGCTTGAAAAACTGTTTTTT
TRBJ1-5 | - | TRBV7-2 | - | CASSLKGLTQPQHF | TGTGCCAGCAGCCTAAAGGGGTTAACGCAGCCCCAGCATTTT
TRBJ2-1 | TRBD2 | TRBV24-1 | many | CATGLAGGGEQFF | TGTGCCACCGGACTAGCGGGAGGGGGTGAGCAGTTCTTC
TRBJ2-5 | - | TRBV28 | - | CASSFGGRTQYF | TGTGCCAGCAGTTTTGGGGGACGGACCCAGTACTTC
TRBJ2-4 | - | TRBV7-9 | many | CASSPSEAAQNIQYF | TGTGCCAGCAGCCCCTCTGAAGCGGCTCAGAACATTCAGTACTTC
TRBJ1-3 | - | TRBV2 | - | CASSERSVGNTIYF | TGTGCCAGCAGTGAAAGGTCGGTGGGAAACACCATATATTTT
TRBJ2-7 | - | TRBV7-9 | - | CASSLDSLSDEQYF | TGTGCCAGCAGCCTCGACAGTCTGTCGGACGAGCAGTACTTC
TRBJ2-7 | - | TRBV7-9 | few | CASSLIGSPSYEQYF | TGTGCCAGCAGCTTAATAGGGTCACCCTCCTACGAGCAGTACTTC
TRBJ2-1 | - | TRBV18 | - | CASSPAGLSYNEQFF | TGTGCCAGCTCACCAGCAGGGCTCTCCTACAATGAGCAGTTCTTC